Following are 29 T cell receptor beta chains from one sample sequenced in a study of blood T cell repertoires in COVID-19. Profiled with immunoSEQ multiplex PCR; TCRdb holds only in-frame clones, not every one. The sample lists 490,000 or so clones; approximately 88% were seen once. The source material was PBMCs or T cells enriched from blood (not recorded which). Receptors were obtained from a woman aged 40 to 50 who had recovered from COVID-19.

This clone was seen once. The chain carries TRBV5-1 and TRBJ1-2; D is unclear. Trimming removed 3 bases at V and 4 bases at J, with 10 bases between. CDR3 length: 13 amino acids. CDR1 and CDR2 (germline): SGHRS, YFSETQ. CDR3 protein: CASSSPGSYGYTF. CDR3 sequence (DNA): TGCGCCAGCAGCTCTCCCGGGAGCTATGGCTACACCTTC.

The chain recombines TRBV6-5 with TRBJ2-3; D unclear. The CDR3 spans 15 residues. Trimming cost V 0 bases and J 0 bases, with 7 bases left between them. Germline loops: CDR1 MNHEY, CDR2 SVGAGI. CDR3 in DNA: TGTGCCAGCAGTTACTCGGCCAGAAGCACAGATACGCAGTATTTT. Amino acids: CASSYSARSTDTQYF.

In this sample, this clone turned up once. This chain joins TRBV5-6 and TRBJ2-2; TRBD2 matches 13 bases. Unmatched junction bases numbered 3, after V lost 4 bases and J lost 0 bases. Germline V gene data show CDR1 as SGHDT and CDR2 as YYEEEE. CDR3 size: 17 residues. CDR3 amino acids: CASSPTSGRANTGELFF. CDR3 nucleotides: TGTGCCAGCAGCCCAACTAGCGGGAGGGCGAACACCGGGGAGCTGTTTTTT.

J is TRBJ2-7 and V is TRBV11-2; D is unresolved. Deletions cut 4 bases from V and 3 bases from J, with 13 bases between. Germline loops: CDR1 SGHAT, CDR2 FQNNGV. The CDR3 contains 14 residues. The CDR3 spells CASSWAFEGYEQYF. CDR3 DNA: TGTGCCAGCAGCTGGGCCTTTGAAGGCTACGAGCAGTACTTC.

The chain couples TRBV10-3 to TRBJ2-7; D may be TRBD1 (5 bases). The CDR3 runs 13 residues. V lost 3 bases and J 3 bases, leaving 9 bases between the germline ends. Germline V CDR1 and CDR2: ENHRY, SYGVKD. The CDR3 DNA reads TGTGCCATCAGTGATTGGCAGGGCTACGAGCAGTACTTC. Residues: CAISDWQGYEQYF.

The V gene is TRBV5-1, the J gene TRBJ2-1; 11 bases fit TRBD2. The CDR3 totals 14 residues. Trimming at V came to 6 bases and at J to 9 bases, leaving 8 bases not matched to a gene. The germline V gene encodes CDR1 SGHRS and CDR2 YFSETQ. This CDR3 is CASTALAGVGEQFF. For the CDR3, the DNA is TGCGCCAGCACCGCACTAGCGGGAGTCGGTGAGCAGTTCTTC.

This chain connects TRBV6-6 to TRBJ1-2; 9 positions agree with TRBD1. The length of the CDR3 is 15 residues. The V and J ends lost 5 bases and 1 base, in that order; junction bases with no gene match: 5. Germline values: CDR1 MNHNY, CDR2 SVGAGI (reference sequence). The CDR3 DNA reads as TGTGCCAGCAGTAGCCGGGACAGGGTTAACTATGGCTACACCTTC. It yields the protein CASSSRDRVNYGYTF.

V is TRBV2 and J is TRBJ1-1; the D is unclear. CDR1 is SNHLY and CDR2 is FYNNEI in the germline V gene. V lost 3 bases to trimming and J lost 0 bases, with 5 bases between them. This CDR3 has 13 amino acids. The DNA for the CDR3 is TGTGCCAGCAGTGACGAGTTGAACACTGAAGCTTTCTTT. It codes for CASSDELNTEAFF.

The J gene is TRBJ2-2, the V gene TRBV11-3; 7 positions match TRBD1. V dropped 7 bases and J dropped 4; count of bases not matched to a gene: 6. CDR1 is SGHNT and CDR2 is YENEEA in the germline V gene. This CDR3 has 14 amino acids. For the CDR3, the DNA is TGTGCCAGCACCAGGACAGGAATCACCGGGGAGCTGTTTTTT. Amino acid sequence: CASTRTGITGELFF.

The rearrangement joins TRBV7-6 to TRBJ2-1; 13 positions match TRBD2. This CDR3 is built from 15 residues. Germline CDR1 reads SGHVS; CDR2 reads FNYEAQ. V was clipped by 3 bases and J by 6 bases; unmatched bases: 2. The CDR3 DNA reads TGTGCCAGCAGCTTCGGGACTAGCGGGATCAATGAGCAGTTCTTC. It specifies CASSFGTSGINEQFF.

The J gene is TRBJ2-5, the V gene TRBV19; D perhaps matches TRBD2 (5 bases). The CDR3 contains 13 residues. Germline V CDR1 and CDR2: LNHDA, SQIVND (reference sequence). Between the trimmed V and J ends, which lost 3 bases and 5 bases, there was a span of 10 bases. The CDR3 sequence is CASSIQEAETQYF. The CDR3 DNA sequence: TGTGCCAGTAGTATCCAGGAGGCCGAGACCCAGTACTTC.

The chain joins TRBV30 to TRBJ1-5; 11 nucleotides agree with TRBD1. CDR3 size: 15 residues. Germline V gene sequence: CDR1 GTSNPN, CDR2 SVGIG (reference sequence). The junction had 8 bases not matched to a gene; V was cut back by 6 bases and J by 4 bases. The CDR3 coding sequence is TGTGCCTGTAGAACCGGGACAGGGGGGAATCAGCCCCAGCATTTT. Residues: CACRTGTGGNQPQHF.

This clone was seen just once. The rearrangement joins TRBV18 to TRBJ2-5, with D perhaps matching TRBD2 (7 bases). The CDR3 spans 12 residues. V lost 6 bases, J lost 12 bases, and 17 bases lay in between. The germline V gene has CDR1 KGHSH and CDR2 LQKENI. The CDR3 nucleotides read TGTGCCAGCTCGTTACAGGGAGGGCAGGAGTACTTC. This sequence encodes CASSLQGGQEYF.

The J gene is TRBJ2-7, the V gene TRBV5-6; D might be TRBD2 (5 bases). The germline CDR1 and CDR2 sequences are SGHDT and YYEEEE. The CDR3 loop spans 15 amino acids. Trimming took off 2 bases at V and 2 bases at J, with 14 bases between the two ends. The CDR3 sequence: CASSFSGLRPYEQYF. For the CDR3, the DNA is TGTGCCAGCAGCTTTTCTGGACTTCGACCCTACGAGCAGTACTTC.

This CDR3 reads CASSKALGGRVWNEQFF. DNA for the CDR3: TGTGCCAGCAGCAAAGCGCTGGGCGGGAGGGTTTGGAATGAGCAGTTCTTC. The genes are TRBV21-1 and TRBJ2-1; TRBD2, the table's D call, lacks a check against the DNA. TRBV21-1 is tagged as a pseudogene. The CDR3 is made up of 17 amino acids.

J is TRBJ2-1 and V is TRBV7-9, with TRBD2 as a possible D gene (6 bases). The V end was cut by 3 bases, the J end by 1 base, with 10 bases between. Germline assignment: CDR1 SEHNR and CDR2 FQNEAQ (reference sequence). The CDR3 loop spans 15 amino acids. CDR3 coding DNA: TGTGCCAGCAGCTTTTTTGGGGGGTCCTACAATGAGCAGTTCTTC. This sequence encodes CASSFFGGSYNEQFF.

V and J are TRBV6-5 and TRBJ2-3; 8 bases line up with TRBD2. Germline V gene lookup returns CDR1 MNHEY and CDR2 SVGAGI. The V segment lost 9 bases and the J segment 1 base; nucleotides outside the gene matches: 6. The CDR3 runs to 14 residues. The CDR3 spells CASKTGLGTDTQYF. CDR3 sequence (DNA): TGTGCCAGTAAAACGGGACTAGGCACAGATACGCAGTATTTT.

This chain joins TRBV3-1 (or the pseudogene TRBV3-2) and TRBJ2-2; 8 bases line up with TRBD2. V lost 6 bases, J lost 4 bases, and 4 bases stayed unmatched. The V gene's germline CDR1 is LGHDT and CDR2 YNNKEL (reference sequence). There are 14 residues in the CDR3. The CDR3: CASSRLAGTGELFF. The CDR3 DNA reads as TGTGCCAGCAGTCGCCTAGCGGGCACCGGGGAGCTGTTTTTT.

This chain uses TRBV5-1 with TRBJ1-5, with a weak D call TRBD1 (5 bases). The ends were cut back, 0 bases at V and 3 bases at J, with 10 bases in the middle. The CDR3 covers 15 residues. Looked up from germline, CDR1 is SGHRS and CDR2 is YFSETQ. The CDR3 nucleotides are TGCGCCAGCAGCTTGGGGCAGGGTATCAATCAGCCCCAGCATTTT. Translation: CASSLGQGINQPQHF.

This chain's CDR3 is CASSQDLGKSSYNEQFF. The CDR3 nucleotides read TGTGCCAGCAGCCAAGATCTCGGGAAGAGCTCCTACAATGAGCAGTTCTTC. This chain joins TRBV3-1 (or the pseudogene TRBV3-2) and TRBJ2-1; possible D gene TRBD2, 5 bases. Germline loops: CDR1 LGHDT, CDR2 YNNKEL (reference sequence). V dropped 0 bases and J dropped 0 bases, with 12 bases sitting between them. This CDR3 spans 17 amino acids.

The chain recombines TRBV27 with TRBJ1-1; D unresolved. This CDR3 is 13 amino acids long. Germline V gene sequence: CDR1 MNHEY, CDR2 SMNVEV (reference sequence). V was pared by 7 bases and J by 1 base, with 10 bases between. DNA of the CDR3: TGTGCCAGCATAGAGCGGCCGAACACTGAAGCTTTCTTT. This codes for CASIERPNTEAFF.

The chain has TRBV11-2 and TRBJ2-7; D is perhaps TRBD2 (6 bases). Germline CDR1 SGHAT, CDR2 FQNNGV. CDR3 length equals 13 residues. Trimming took 3 bases from V and 6 from J, leaving 12 bases between them. CDR3 bases: TGTGCCAGCAGCTTTGGTAGCGGAAGCGAGCAGTACTTC. Translated, it gives CASSFGSGSEQYF. Looking up the rest from reference TRBV11-2 and TRBJ2-7 gives the full variable domain: EAGVAQSPRYKIIEKRQSVAFWCNPISGHATLYWYQQILGQGPKLLIQFQNNGVVDDSQLPKDRFSAERLKGVDSTLKIQPAKLEDSAVYLCASSFGSGSEQYFGPGTRLTVT.

This chain joins TRBV24-1 and TRBJ1-2; TRBD1 matches at 9 bases. The CDR3 is 15 residues long. Germline trimming cut 0 bases from V and 4 bases from J; bases unmatched to any gene: 2. Germline V CDR1 and CDR2: KGHDR, SFDVKD. The CDR3 spells CATSDLTGGVYGYTF. DNA for the CDR3: TGTGCCACCAGTGATTTGACAGGGGGCGTCTATGGCTACACCTTC.

The V gene is TRBV4-3, the J gene TRBJ2-7; D ambiguous. Germline CDR1 LGHNA, CDR2 YSLEER. The CDR3 is 16 residues long. Trimming took 4 bases from V and 2 from J, leaving 18 bases between them. In nucleotides, the CDR3 is TGCGCCAGCAGCCCCTCTATCCTCGGGTCTCCCTACGAGCAGTACTTC. Translating gives CASSPSILGSPYEQYF.

The sample holds a few counts of this clone. The chain has TRBV9 and TRBJ1-6; 9 bases match TRBD1. V dropped 3 bases and J dropped 7; count of bases not matched to a gene: 5. CDR1 is SGDLS, CDR2 YYNGEE, per germline. The CDR3 is made up of 15 amino acids. CDR3 DNA: TGTGCCAGCAGCGGGGGACAGGGCGCGAATTCACCCCTCCACTTT. This codes for CASSGGQGANSPLHF.

This chain joins TRBV7-2 and TRBJ2-1; D is possibly TRBD2 (6 bases). This CDR3 is built from 15 residues. V shed 4 bases and J shed 9 bases, with 19 bases lying between them. Germline V gives CDR1 SGHTA, CDR2 FQGNSA. CDR3 residues: CASSSRGRRATEQFF. CDR3 coding DNA: TGTGCCAGCAGCTCGAGAGGACGGAGGGCCACTGAGCAGTTCTTC.

The rearrangement joins TRBV11-3 to TRBJ2-3; 7 bases are shared with TRBD2. The J segment lost 3 bases and the V segment lost 2 bases, leaving 8 bases of the junction unmatched. The CDR3 has 16 amino acids. Germline V gene sequence: CDR1 SGHNT, CDR2 YENEEA. The CDR3 nucleotides are TGTGCCAGCAGCTTACTCGCGGGAGCCTTAACAGATACGCAGTATTTT. Amino acids: CASSLLAGALTDTQYF.

The chain is built from TRBV2 and TRBJ2-7; weak D call: TRBD2 (6 bases). The CDR3 consists of 12 residues. Trimming took off 6 bases at V and 4 bases at J, with 10 bases between the two ends. Germline values: CDR1 SNHLY, CDR2 FYNNEI. CDR3 sequence reads: CASSPEGYEQYF. The CDR3 DNA reads TGTGCCAGCAGCCCGGAGGGATACGAGCAGTACTTC.

The chain is built from TRBV2 and TRBJ2-7; 11 nucleotides line up with TRBD1. Germline V gives CDR1 SNHLY, CDR2 FYNNEI. The CDR3 consists of 15 residues. The J segment lost 3 bases and the V segment lost 6 bases, leaving 7 bases of the junction unmatched. The CDR3 reads CASSQGTGGNYEQYF. In DNA, the CDR3 is TGTGCCAGCAGCCAAGGGACAGGGGGGAACTACGAGCAGTACTTC.